This paragraph covers one T cell receptor (beta chain) sequence. Its binding antigen is unknown. Base qualities are not recorded, but no much larger clone differs from it by a single base. This sample is part of a study of blood T cell repertoires in COVID-19 (dated by TCRdb to 2020 to 2022). Study-wide context: Collaborator samples came from the United States, Italy and Spain and covered acute and convalescent phases of COVID-19. The prospective study material was composed of cDNA or gDNA derived from T cells, B-cell-depleted T cells, or PBMCs. Deeply sampled blood TCRbeta repertoires from subjects exposed to, actively infected with, or recovered from COVID-19 were included in the dataset. The repertoires were released in a freely available public database meant as a resource for research on the immune response to SARS-CoV-2. The samples were drawn from two sources: the first 160 participants of the ongoing ImmuneRACE study, and fewer than 1,500 subjects contributed by 6 global collaborators. Sample metadata almost always included a de-identified subject ID, COVID-19 status, age in years and sex. Where HLA class I and class II types were available, the types were taken from metadata supplied by the sample provider, not from assay-based typing. Results and caveats for the whole study, not just this receptor: The amount of clinical and demographic metadata varied by source and participant and was provided uncurated.

Collaborating institutions collected whole blood in K2EDTA tubes following their own protocols. For TCRbeta analysis, collaborators shipped samples as frozen whole blood, isolated PBMCs, or DNA extracted from either of those sample types. TCRbeta CDR3 regions were amplified from genomic DNA using the immunoSEQ Assay, a bias-controlled multiplex PCR. As for how the authors treated the data: The number of nucleated cells in each sample was estimated by amplification of reference gene primers within the assay. To quantify the absolute abundance of each unique TCRbeta CDR3 rearrangement, sequence reads were collapsed and filtered. For each sample, productive Simpson clonality was calculated as the square root of Simpson's diversity index over productive rearrangements. Held by TCRdb, this immuneACCESS table contains in-frame sequences only and omits some clones. Under half of the omission traces to an unresolved V gene where checked; the cause of the rest is unknown. That table furnishes V, J and clone size, whereas the DNA furnished D and trimming. The sample has tens of thousands of clones on record, 86% of them singletons. 15% to 20% of the sample lies in the top ten.

As encoded in the germline V gene (reference sequence), CDR1 is LNHDA while CDR2 is SQIVND. V trim: 5 bases; J trim: 7 bases; unmatched bases: 8. Measured from the cysteine to the phenylalanine, the CDR3 is 14 residues long. CDR3 DNA only is kept here, 42 bases in frame from base 1. Specimen: peripheral blood. The clonotype was recovered from a man aged 55 to 70 with active or convalescent COVID-19. The V and J genes are TRBV19 and TRBJ1-5, and 7 bases in between align with TRBD1. The DNA reads TGTGCCAGTAGTCCCAACGACAGGGTCCAGCCCCAGCATTTT. This translates into CASSPNDRVQPQHF.